These T cell receptor beta chains were read from a single sample in a study of blood T cell repertoires in COVID-19. Here immunoSEQ multiplex PCR was the method, and the copy in TCRdb shows in-frame clones only, minus some. The repertoire holds about 97,000 clones, with less than 95% as singletons. Sequenced: peripheral blood. The receptors originated from a man aged 55 to 69 with acute or convalescent COVID-19. CDR3s include the opening cysteine and the closing phenylalanine or tryptophan. Fields, in order: V gene, J gene, D gene, clone size, CDR3 protein, CDR3 DNA. D genes are given only for firm matches. Expanded clones get a size class; other rows say once, few or many, or leave the size out.

>TRBV7-2|TRBJ2-5|.|.
CASSQRHQETQYF
TGTGCCAGCAGCCAGCGACACCAAGAGACCCAGTACTTC
>TRBV10-3|TRBJ1-6|TRBD1|.
CAIRGTGSYNSPLHF
TGTGCCATCAGGGGGACAGGGTCCTATAATTCACCCCTCCACTTT
>TRBV15|TRBJ1-1|TRBD1|few
CATSVHRGRNTEAFF
TGTGCCACCAGCGTCCACAGGGGACGGAACACTGAAGCTTTCTTT
>TRBV6-6|TRBJ1-2|.|.
CASVSPGNGYTF
TGTGCCAGCGTATCACCAGGGAATGGCTACACCTTC
>TRBV19|TRBJ2-1|TRBD1|.
CASSMRAGGSYNEQFF
TGTGCCAGTAGTATGAGGGCAGGGGGCTCCTACAATGAGCAGTTCTTC
>TRBV18|TRBJ1-2|.|.
CASSPPGAGGYTF
TGTGCCAGCTCACCACCAGGGGCGGGAGGCTACACCTTC
>TRBV5-1|TRBJ2-1|TRBD2|.
CASSLGGGVTYNEQFF
TGCGCCAGCAGCTTGGGCGGGGGGGTCACCTACAATGAGCAGTTCTTC
>TRBV27|TRBJ1-1|.|.
CASSLGSDTEAFF
TGTGCCAGCAGTTTAGGTAGCGACACTGAAGCTTTCTTT
>TRBV12-3/TRBV12-4|TRBJ1-5|.|.
CASTPGDNQPQHF
TGTGCCAGCACCCCGGGAGACAATCAGCCCCAGCATTTT
>TRBV7-8|TRBJ1-4|.|.
CASSTHRGVGRSTNEKLFF
TGTGCCAGCAGCACCCATCGGGGAGTCGGGCGGTCAACTAATGAAAAACTGTTTTTT
>TRBV10-3|TRBJ1-1|TRBD1|.
CAISERQGTEAFF
TGTGCCATCAGTGAACGACAGGGAACTGAAGCTTTCTTT
>TRBV5-1|TRBJ1-1|.|.
CASSWTTGAEAFF
TGCGCCAGCAGCTGGACGACAGGAGCTGAAGCTTTCTTT
>TRBV15|TRBJ1-1|TRBD1|once
CATSRTGGGMNTEAFF
TGTGCCACCAGCAGGACAGGGGGTGGCATGAACACTGAAGCTTTCTTT
>TRBV7-2|TRBJ1-5|TRBD1|once
CASSLVSGGNQPQHF
TGTGCCAGCAGCTTAGTGTCAGGGGGGAATCAGCCCCAGCATTTT
>TRBV27|TRBJ1-5|.|.
CASSLSPRDNQPQHF
TGTGCCAGCAGTTTATCGCCCAGGGACAATCAGCCCCAGCATTTT
>TRBV19|TRBJ2-1|TRBD1|.
CASSMVGTGRNEQFF
TGTGCCAGTAGTATGGTGGGGACAGGGAGGAATGAGCAGTTCTTC
>TRBV18|TRBJ1-1|.|.
CASSPQSMNTEAFF
TGTGCCAGCTCACCCCAGTCCATGAACACTGAAGCTTTCTTT
>TRBV5-5|TRBJ2-7|TRBD2|.
CASSPWRGAGEYEQYF
TGTGCCAGCAGCCCCTGGCGGGGGGCGGGGGAGTACGAGCAGTACTTC
>TRBV11-2|TRBJ1-1|TRBD1|.
CASSYRTGETSGAFF
TGTGCCAGCAGTTATAGGACAGGGGAAACCTCCGGGGCTTTCTTT
>TRBV5-4|TRBJ2-1|.|.
CASRSTSRSYNEQFF
TGTGCCAGCAGGTCGACGTCGAGGTCCTACAATGAGCAGTTCTTC
>TRBV5-1|TRBJ2-1|.|.
CASSPEFSGVGNEQFF
TGCGCCAGCAGTCCCGAGTTTAGCGGAGTCGGGAATGAGCAGTTCTTC
>TRBV19|TRBJ1-5|.|.
CASSMREGPQHF
TGTGCCAGTAGTATGAGAGAGGGGCCCCAGCATTTT
>TRBV7-9|TRBJ2-1|TRBD2|.
CASSLAQRGYNEQFF
TGTGCCAGCAGCTTAGCACAGCGGGGCTACAATGAGCAGTTCTTC
>TRBV6-1|TRBJ2-5|.|.
CASSEGSIQETQYF
TGTGCCAGCAGTGAAGGATCTATCCAAGAGACCCAGTACTTC
>TRBV15|TRBJ2-3|.|.
CATSRGATDTQYF
TGTGCCACCTCTCGGGGGGCAACAGATACGCAGTATTTT
>TRBV24-1|TRBJ2-1|TRBD2|.
CATRPGTINEQFF
TGTGCCACCAGACCCGGGACTATTAATGAGCAGTTCTTC
>TRBV11-2|TRBJ1-1|.|.
CASSLGRAEGAFF
TGTGCCAGCAGCCTTGGTAGGGCCGAGGGAGCTTTCTTT
>TRBV6-5|TRBJ1-3|.|.
CASRSSEGSGNTIYF
TGTGCCAGCAGATCTTCTGAGGGCTCTGGAAACACCATATATTTT
>TRBV12-5|TRBJ1-2|TRBD1|.
CASGWMTGLGYTF
TGTGCTAGTGGTTGGATGACAGGGCTGGGCTACACCTTC
>TRBV5-4|TRBJ1-2|TRBD1|.
CASSFPGGGGYGYTF
TGTGCCAGCAGCTTCCCGGGAGGGGGCGGCTATGGCTACACCTTC
>TRBV7-7|TRBJ2-5|.|.
CASSRSPLAEETQYF
TGTGCCAGCAGCCGGAGCCCCCTAGCAGAAGAGACCCAGTACTTC
>TRBV7-9|TRBJ1-1|TRBD1|.
CASSLTGRNTEAFF
TGTGCCAGCAGCTTGACAGGGCGGAACACTGAAGCTTTCTTT
>TRBV5-1|TRBJ1-3|.|.
CASSPGEISGNTIYF
TGCGCCAGCAGCCCAGGGGAAATCTCTGGAAACACCATATATTTT
>TRBV7-8|TRBJ1-3|.|.
CASSLSRTAPISGNTIYF
TGTGCCAGCAGCTTATCCCGGACAGCTCCGATCTCTGGAAACACCATATATTTT
>TRBV27|TRBJ1-2|.|.
CATLGGNDYGYTF
TGTGCCACCCTAGGAGGGAATGACTATGGCTACACCTTC
>TRBV27|TRBJ2-1|TRBD2|.
CASSLMRGGPRGGEQFF
TGTGCCAGCAGTTTGATGCGGGGGGGCCCAAGGGGTGGTGAGCAGTTCTTC
>TRBV13|TRBJ1-1|.|.
CASSRSGQGYSEAFF
TGTGCCAGCAGCCGGAGCGGTCAGGGGTACTCTGAAGCTTTCTTT
>TRBV28|TRBJ2-1|TRBD1|.
CASTLPTGSNEQFF
TGTGCCAGCACCTTGCCGACAGGGAGCAATGAGCAGTTCTTC
>TRBV3-1/TRBV3-2|TRBJ1-1|.|.
CASTQGLGTEAFF
TGTGCCAGCACGCAAGGTCTAGGTACTGAAGCTTTCTTT
>TRBV6-5|TRBJ2-7|TRBD2|once
CASSYSGTSLHEQYF
TGTGCCAGCAGTTACTCTGGGACTAGTCTACACGAGCAGTACTTC
>TRBV18|TRBJ1-6|TRBD1|few
CASSPGQGIRNSPLHF
TGTGCCAGCTCACCCGGACAGGGTATTCGGAATTCACCCCTCCACTTT
>TRBV27|TRBJ1-3|.|.
CASSPSDRKISGNTIYF
TGTGCCAGCAGTCCATCGGACAGAAAAATCTCTGGAAACACCATATATTTT
>TRBV19|TRBJ1-2|TRBD1|.
CASQQGANGNYGYTF
TGTGCCAGTCAACAGGGGGCGAATGGTAACTATGGCTACACCTTC